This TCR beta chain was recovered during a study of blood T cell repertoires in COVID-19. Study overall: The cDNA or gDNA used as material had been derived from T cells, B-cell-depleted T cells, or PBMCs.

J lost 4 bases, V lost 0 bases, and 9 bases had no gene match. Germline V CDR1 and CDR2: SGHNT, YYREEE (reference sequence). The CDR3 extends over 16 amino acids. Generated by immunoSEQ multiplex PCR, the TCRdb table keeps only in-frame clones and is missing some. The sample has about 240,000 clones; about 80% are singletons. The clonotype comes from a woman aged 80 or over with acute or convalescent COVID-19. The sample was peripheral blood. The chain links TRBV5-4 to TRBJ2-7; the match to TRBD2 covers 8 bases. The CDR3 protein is CASSLAERGLPYEQYF. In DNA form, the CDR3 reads TGTGCCAGCAGCTTGGCCGAGCGGGGGCTGCCGTACGAGCAGTACTTC.